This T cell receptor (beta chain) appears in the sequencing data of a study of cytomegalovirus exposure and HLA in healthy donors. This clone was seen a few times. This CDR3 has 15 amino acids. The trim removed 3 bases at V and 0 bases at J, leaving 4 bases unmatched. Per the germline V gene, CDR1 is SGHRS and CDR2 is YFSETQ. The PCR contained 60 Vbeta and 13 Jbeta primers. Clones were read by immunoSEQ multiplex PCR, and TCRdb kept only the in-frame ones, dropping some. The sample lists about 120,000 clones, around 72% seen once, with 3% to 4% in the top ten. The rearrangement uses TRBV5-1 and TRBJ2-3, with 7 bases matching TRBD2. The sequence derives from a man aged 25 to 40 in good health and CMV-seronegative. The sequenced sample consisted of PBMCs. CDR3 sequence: CASSWGGSSTDTQYF. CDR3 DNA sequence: TGCGCCAGCAGCTGGGGGGGATCTAGCACAGATACGCAGTATTTT.